This TCR beta chain was observed in a study of CD8+ T cells in alopecia areata. Study conclusions and caveats: Scalp data also include sequences from resident alphabeta T cells of normal skin. Patients showed less clear TCR sequence sharing than mice, possibly partly because of HLA diversity.

About this clone: Its antigen is not identified.

Once RNA had been extracted, it was reverse transcribed into cDNA to act as the sequencing template. Clones were read by immunoSEQ multiplex PCR, and TCRdb kept only the in-frame ones, dropping some. This table has about 180,000 clones, 40% to 65% appearing once. Per germline, CDR1 MNHEY and CDR2 SMNVEV (reference sequence). There are 13 residues in the CDR3. Trimming took off 5 bases at V and 5 bases at J, with 12 bases between the two ends. Treatment meaning: oral pan-JAK inhibitor, 5-10 mg twice daily. This TCR was recovered from a human donor with alopecia areata. This sample comprised CD8+ T cells sorted from blood, obtained at roughly week 52, from a patient treated with tofacitinib. The gene calls are TRBV27 and TRBJ2-5; D perhaps matches TRBD2 (5 bases). The CDR3 loop reads CASSVGVGETQYF. For the CDR3, the DNA is TGTGCCAGCAGTGTCGGGGTGGGGGAGACCCAGTACTTC.